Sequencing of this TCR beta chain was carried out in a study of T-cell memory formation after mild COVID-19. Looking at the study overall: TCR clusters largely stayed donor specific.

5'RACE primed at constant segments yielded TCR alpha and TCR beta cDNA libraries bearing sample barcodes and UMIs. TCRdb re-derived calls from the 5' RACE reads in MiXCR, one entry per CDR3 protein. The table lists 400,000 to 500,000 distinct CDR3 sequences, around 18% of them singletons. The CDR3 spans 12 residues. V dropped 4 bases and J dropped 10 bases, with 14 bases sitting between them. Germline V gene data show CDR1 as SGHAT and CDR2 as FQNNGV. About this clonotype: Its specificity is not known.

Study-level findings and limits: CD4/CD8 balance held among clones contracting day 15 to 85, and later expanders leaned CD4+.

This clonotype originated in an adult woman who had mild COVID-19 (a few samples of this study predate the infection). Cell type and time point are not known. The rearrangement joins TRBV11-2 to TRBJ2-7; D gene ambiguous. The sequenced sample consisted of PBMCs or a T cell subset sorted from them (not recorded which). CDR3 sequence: CASSSTRLGQYF. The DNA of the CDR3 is TGTGCCAGCAGCTCGACCCGGCTGGGCCAGTACTTC.